Given below is one T cell receptor (beta chain) in context. Its specificity is not known. Using immunoSEQ multiplex PCR, the repertoire was profiled, and TCRdb retains in-frame clones only, with some absent. Of 23,000 or so clones in the sample, roughly four fifths were seen once. The source of the sample is a study of OX40 agonist ivuxolimab in advanced cancers. For the study at large: Every patient in dose escalation had hepatocellular carcinoma, melanoma, renal cell or head and neck cancer.

Whole-study results and caveats: The mean number of expanded clones was higher in CD8+ T cells than in CD4+.

This CDR3 is 16 amino acids long. The germline V gene encodes CDR1 SGHVS and CDR2 FNYEAQ. After removal of 4 bases from V and 3 bases from J, the junction contained 5 bases not matched to a gene. The sequencing used CD4+ or CD8+ T cells sorted from blood, collected in a trial of the OX40 agonist ivuxolimab. The V call is TRBV7-6, the J call TRBJ2-3; 12 bases fit TRBD2. This receptor was taken from an adult with an advanced solid tumor such as melanoma, head and neck, liver or kidney cancer. CDR3 residues: CASSSGLAGRTDTQYF. The CDR3 region has the DNA TGTGCCAGCAGCTCAGGACTAGCGGGGAGGACAGATACGCAGTATTTT.